The present entry profiles one T cell receptor beta chain with its context. The antigen this receptor binds is unknown. It has no much larger one-base neighbor in the sample; base qualities were not kept. This entry is derived from a study of blood T cell repertoires in COVID-19 (dated by TCRdb to 2018 to 2020). About the investigation overall: The collaborator samples originated in the United States, Italy and Spain and spanned the acute and convalescent phases of COVID-19. The prospective study material was composed of cDNA or gDNA derived from T cells, B-cell-depleted T cells, or PBMCs. Subjects who had been exposed to COVID-19, were actively infected with it, or had recovered from it provided the deeply sampled blood TCRbeta repertoires that made up the dataset. The repertoires were made available in a free public database intended to serve as a resource for research on the immune response to SARS-CoV-2. Samples were obtained from the ongoing ImmuneRACE study (first 160 participants) and from some 1,300 subjects provided by 6 global collaborators. The sample metadata nearly always contained a de-identified subject ID, COVID-19 status, age in years and sex. Where available, HLA class I and class II types were obtained from metadata supplied by the sample provider rather than from assay-based typing.

TCRbeta CDR3 regions were amplified from genomic DNA by means of the immunoSEQ Assay, a bias-controlled multiplex PCR. On the study's bioinformatics: Nucleated cell counts per sample were estimated from amplification of reference gene primers within the assay. To quantify the absolute abundance of each unique TCRbeta CDR3 rearrangement, sequence reads were collapsed and filtered. Productive Simpson clonality was computed per sample as the square root of Simpson's diversity index over productive rearrangements. Held by TCRdb, this immuneACCESS table contains in-frame sequences only and omits some clones. Under half of the omission traces to an unresolved V gene where checked; the cause of the rest is unknown. That table supplies the V and J calls and clone size; D and trimming were determined from the DNA. This sample comprises 150,000 to 200,000 clones, roughly 85% of them detected only once. Roughly a fifth of the sample lies in the top ten.

Findings and caveats that apply to the study as a whole: Clinical and demographic metadata were provided uncurated, with the amount varying by source and participant.

Whole blood was collected in K2EDTA tubes by collaborating institutions according to the institutions' own protocols. For TCRbeta analysis, collaborators shipped samples in one of three forms: frozen whole blood, isolated PBMCs, or DNA extracted from either of those sample types. This TCR was recovered from a man in his fifties or sixties with active or convalescent COVID-19. The sample taken for sequencing was peripheral blood.

The nucleotide sequence is TGTGCCAGCAGTTTTGGTTGGGGAGCCGCGAACACCGGGGAGCTGTTTTTT. It is translated as CASSFGWGAANTGELFF. This sequence uses TRBV27 and TRBJ2-2, and the D gene may be TRBD2, 5 bases matching. The germline V gene encodes CDR1 MNHEY and CDR2 SMNVEV (reference sequence). Taken from cysteine to phenylalanine, the CDR3 has 17 residues. Of all the DNA, just the CDR3 is kept, 51 bases in frame from base 1. Relative to germline, V is 3 bases shorter and J is 0 bases shorter, with 14 bases between their ends.